The next 26 T cell receptor beta chains were all read from a single sample in a study of blood T cell repertoires in COVID-19. Sequenced by immunoSEQ multiplex PCR; TCRdb stores in-frame clones only, minus some. The sample carries over 95,000 clones, about 85% recorded once. The sequencing input was peripheral blood. The receptors stem from a man between 35 and 55 years old with acute or convalescent COVID-19.

The chain links TRBV29-1 to TRBJ2-3; 9 positions agree with TRBD2. CDR3 size: 12 residues. Germline V CDR1 and CDR2: SQVTM, ANQGSEA. Trimming at V came to 4 bases and at J to 12 bases, leaving 8 bases not matched to a gene. CDR3 nucleotide sequence: TGCAGCGTTGTTGCGGGGGGGCAGTTACAGTATTTT. Protein: CSVVAGGQLQYF.

The count of this clone is one. The chain uses TRBV7-9 and TRBJ2-3; 7 nucleotides line up with TRBD2. Trimming took 2 bases from V and 8 from J; bases not matched to a gene: 7. There are 14 residues in the CDR3. CDR1 SEHNR and CDR2 FQNEAQ come from the germline V gene (reference sequence). CDR3 sequence (DNA): TGTGCCAGCAGCTTATTAGCGGGTTCGGCTACGCAGTATTTT. Its translation: CASSLLAGSATQYF.

V and J are TRBV2 and TRBJ2-1; 13 positions agree with TRBD2. The CDR3 runs to 15 residues. V lost 6 bases and J lost 9; bases outside the gene matches: 8. CDR1 is SNHLY, CDR2 FYNNEI, per germline. In nucleotides, the CDR3 is TGTGCCAGCAGGACAACTAGCGGGGGGGCAGTTGAGCAGTTCTTC. This encodes CASRTTSGGAVEQFF.

This chain joins TRBV5-1 and TRBJ2-3; 7 bases fit TRBD2. The CDR3 consists of 14 residues. With 5 bases clipped from V and 2 bases from J, the junction kept 5 bases outside the gene matches. Germline lookup yields CDR1 SGHRS and CDR2 YFSETQ. CDR3 loop: CASRRLATTDTQYF. The DNA for the CDR3 is TGCGCCAGCAGGAGACTAGCCACCACAGATACGCAGTATTTT.

The chain uses TRBV24-1 and TRBJ2-3; 7 bases agree with TRBD1. In germline, CDR1 is KGHDR, CDR2 SFDVKD. This CDR3 has 16 amino acids. Unmatched junction bases numbered 6, after V lost 4 bases and J lost 0 bases. As DNA, the CDR3 is TGTGCCACCAGTGACCCTATGACAGGGAGCACAGATACGCAGTATTTT. Protein product: CATSDPMTGSTDTQYF.

The J gene is TRBJ2-3, the V gene TRBV19, with D possibly matching TRBD1 (7 bases). Per the germline V gene, CDR1 is LNHDA and CDR2 is SQIVND (reference sequence). This CDR3 is 20 amino acids long. V shed 3 bases and J shed 3 bases, with 28 bases lying between them. CDR3 residues: CASSITRSSGGPIRTDTQYF. The CDR3 nucleotides are TGTGCCAGTAGTATCACGAGATCATCAGGGGGGCCAATTCGGACAGATACGCAGTATTTT. Filled out from reference TRBV19 and TRBJ2-3, the complete variable domain reads DGGITQSPKYLFRKEGQNVTLSCEQNLNHDAMYWYRQDPGQGLRLIYYSQIVNDFQKGDIAEGYSVSREKKESFPLTVTSAQKNPTAFYLCASSITRSSGGPIRTDTQYFGPGTRLTVL.

V usage is TRBV18 and J usage is TRBJ2-1; D is perhaps TRBD1 (6 bases). The CDR3 extends over 16 amino acids. CDR1 and CDR2 (germline): KGHSH, LQKENI. V lost 2 bases and J 1 base, leaving 12 bases between the germline ends. The CDR3 region is CASSPTQGLSYNEQFF. CDR3 coding DNA: TGTGCCAGCTCACCAACACAGGGCCTTTCCTACAATGAGCAGTTCTTC. Full variable domain (outside the CDR3, taken from reference TRBV18 and TRBJ2-1): NAGVMQNPRHLVRRRGQEARLRCSPMKGHSHVYWYRQLPEEGLKFMVYLQKENIIDESGMPKERFSAEFPKEGPSILRIQQVVRGDSAAYFCASSPTQGLSYNEQFFGPGTRLTVL.

This chain connects TRBV4-2 to TRBJ2-5; 8 positions match TRBD2. The V gene end was trimmed by 1 base and the J gene end by 5 bases; junction bases not matched to a gene: 9. CDR3 length: 16 residues. Germline lookup yields CDR1 LGHNA and CDR2 YNFKEQ. The CDR3 DNA follows: TGTGCCAGCAGCCAAGGATCCGGGACTAGGGTGGAGACCCAGTACTTC. Its translation is CASSQGSGTRVETQYF.

This CDR3 is CAIREVRGNPGNTIYF. Here the CDR3 DNA reads TGTGCCATCAGGGAGGTCAGGGGGAACCCTGGAAACACCATATATTTT. V gene TRBV10-3 combines with J gene TRBJ1-3; 7 nucleotides match TRBD1. V shed 6 bases and J 2 bases; nucleotides not matched to a gene: 10. The germline gives CDR1 ENHRY, CDR2 SYGVKD. This CDR3 region has 16 residues.

V and J are TRBV25-1 and TRBJ2-3, with D possibly being TRBD1 (5 bases). The CDR3 contains 15 residues. V lost 1 base and J lost 3, with 11 bases in between. Germline V gives CDR1 MGHDK, CDR2 SYGVNS. CDR3 sequence (DNA): TGTGCCAGCAGTGAATGGGGCGGACGGACAGATACGCAGTATTTT. The encoded protein is CASSEWGGRTDTQYF.

This chain uses TRBV7-3 with TRBJ1-2, with TRBD1 identical over 8 bases. The CDR3 is made up of 13 amino acids. The J segment lost 6 bases and the V segment lost 3 bases, leaving 3 bases of the junction unmatched. Per germline, CDR1 SGHTA and CDR2 FQGTGA. CDR3 bases: TGTGCCAGCAGCTTCGCAGGGGGCAATGGCTACACCTTC. Translating gives CASSFAGGNGYTF.

J is TRBJ1-1 and V is TRBV27; 8 nucleotides agree with TRBD1. V shed 3 bases, J shed 6 bases, and the junction held 6 bases outside the gene matches. Germline CDR1 is MNHEY and CDR2 is SMNVEV (reference sequence). The CDR3 runs to 14 residues. DNA of the CDR3: TGTGCCAGCAGTTTTCTCCAGGGGGCGGCTGAAGCTTTCTTT. Protein product: CASSFLQGAAEAFF.

V and J are TRBV7-2 and TRBJ1-2; no clear D. The germline gives CDR1 SGHTA, CDR2 FQGNSA. Trimming cost V 1 base and J 5 bases, with 11 bases left between them. The CDR3 has 14 amino acids. The CDR3 sequence is CASSLVGSWYGYTF. CDR3 nucleotides: TGTGCCAGCAGCTTAGTGGGCAGCTGGTATGGCTACACCTTC.

The table lists this clone with a few counts. CDR3 region: CASKGLPYEQYF. The CDR3 coding sequence is TGCGCCAGCAAGGGGCTACCTTACGAGCAGTACTTC. The V and J genes are TRBV10-1 and TRBJ2-7, with a tentative D call TRBD1 (5 bases). The V and J ends lost 7 bases and 4 bases respectively, with 11 bases between them. Germline V gives CDR1 WNHNN, CDR2 SYGVQD (reference sequence). The CDR3 consists of 12 residues.

A word on this clone: One end of the junction varies from germline; a read error may be responsible. The genes are TRBV7-9 and TRBJ2-5; tentative D call: TRBD2 (5 bases). Per germline, CDR1 SEHNR and CDR2 FQNEAQ (reference sequence). This CDR3 region has 14 residues. Here the CDR3 DNA reads TGTGCCAGCAGCTTAGAGAGGGCGGGCACTTCGACGAACTTC. It translates to CASSLERAGTSTNF. Together with reference TRBV7-9 and TRBJ2-5, the CDR3 gives the full variable domain: DTGVSQNPRHKITKRGQNVTFRCDPISEHNRLYWYRQTLGQGPEFLTYFQNEAQLEKSRLLSDRFSAERPKGSFSTLEIQRTEQGDSAMYLCASSLERAGTSTNFGPGTRLLVL.

This chain links TRBV10-3 with TRBJ2-2; 10 bases fit TRBD1. The CDR3 runs to 15 residues. Germline V gene data show CDR1 as ENHRY and CDR2 as SYGVKD. With 6 bases clipped from V and 4 bases from J, the junction kept 5 bases outside the gene matches. The CDR3 bases are TGTGCCATCAGGAGACAGGGGGCGAGCACCGGGGAGCTGTTTTTT. This codes for CAIRRQGASTGELFF.

The rearrangement uses TRBV12-3 or TRBV12-4 and TRBJ2-7, with D possibly being TRBD1 (5 bases). V lost 3 bases and J lost 3, with 9 bases in between. This CDR3 is built from 13 residues. CDR3: CASSFRDYYEQYF. The CDR3 DNA reads TGTGCCAGCAGTTTCAGGGATTACTACGAGCAGTACTTC.

This chain joins TRBV3-1 (or the pseudogene TRBV3-2) and TRBJ1-1; 7 bases agree with TRBD1. Germline CDR1 reads LGHDT; CDR2 reads YNNKEL (reference sequence). V lost 4 bases and J lost 3; bases outside the gene matches: 17. The CDR3 totals 18 residues. This chain's CDR3 is CASSLSPGTQGVDTEAFF. Written as DNA, the CDR3 is TGTGCCAGCAGCCTTTCGCCCGGGACCCAGGGGGTAGACACTGAAGCTTTCTTT.

The CDR3 DNA reads TGTGCCAGCAGCTTAGGTTGGAGGGGGCTAGATGACACTGAAGCTTTCTTT. This encodes CASSLGWRGLDDTEAFF. V and J are TRBV7-2 and TRBJ1-1; 7 bases match TRBD1. CDR1 is SGHTA, CDR2 FQGNSA, per germline. The ends lost 1 base at V and 3 bases at J; junction bases unmatched: 11. The length of the CDR3 is 17 residues.

The chain employs TRBV4-1 and TRBJ1-1; D remains unclear. The CDR3 runs to 16 residues. CDR1 MGHRA and CDR2 YSYEKL come from the germline V gene. Between the trimmed V and J ends, which lost 3 bases and 1 base, there was a span of 15 bases. The chain's CDR3 is CASSHLWTGENTEAFF. In nucleotides, the CDR3 is TGCGCCAGCAGCCATCTCTGGACGGGAGAGAACACTGAAGCTTTCTTT.

The chain links TRBV6-2 or TRBV6-3 to TRBJ1-2; perhaps TRBD1 as D (6 bases). CDR1 and CDR2 (germline): MNHEY, SVGEGT. The V and J ends lost 5 bases and 3 bases respectively, with 16 bases between them. The CDR3 has 15 amino acids. The CDR3: CASSPRQVRYYGYTF. CDR3 DNA sequence: TGTGCCAGCAGTCCCCGACAGGTCCGCTACTATGGCTACACCTTC.

The chain uses TRBV7-2 and TRBJ1-1; 7 nucleotides align to TRBD1. This CDR3 has 13 residues. Germline loops: CDR1 SGHTA, CDR2 FQGNSA. V shed 2 bases, J shed 11 bases, and the junction held 8 bases outside the gene matches. CDR3: CASSLRQGVLAFF. DNA for the CDR3: TGTGCCAGCAGCTTAAGGCAGGGGGTACTGGCTTTCTTT.

V gene TRBV9 combines with J gene TRBJ2-1; TRBD1 matches at 7 bases. The CDR3 has 16 amino acids. V dropped 2 bases and J dropped 4; count of bases not matched to a gene: 9. The V gene's germline CDR1 is SGDLS and CDR2 YYNGEE. The CDR3 DNA follows: TGTGCCAGCAGCGTTATCCGGGACAGCCTTTACAATGAGCAGTTCTTC. Residues: CASSVIRDSLYNEQFF.

V and J are TRBV12-3 or TRBV12-4 and TRBJ1-1, with 7 bases aligning to TRBD1. With 6 bases clipped from V and 5 bases from J, the junction kept 3 bases outside the gene matches. There are 12 residues in the CDR3. The CDR3 sequence: CASSRGSTEAFF. The CDR3 bases are TGTGCCAGCAGCAGGGGGAGTACTGAAGCTTTCTTT.

CDR3 in amino acids: CASSLTGGNEQFF. In DNA, the CDR3 is TGTGCCAGCAGCTTGACAGGGGGGAATGAGCAGTTCTTC. This chain uses TRBV11-2 with TRBJ2-1; 9 positions match TRBD1. Germline loops: CDR1 SGHAT, CDR2 FQNNGV. This CDR3 region has 13 residues. V gave up 3 bases and J gave up 7 bases; unmatched junction bases: 1.

The chain has TRBV7-8 and TRBJ2-7; weak D call: TRBD2 (6 bases). Germline-derived CDR1 and CDR2 are SGHVS and FQNEAQ. This CDR3 contains 13 residues. Trimming removed 4 bases from V and 5 bases from J, with 12 bases in between. The DNA of the CDR3 is TGTGCCAGCAGCTCCCCGCCGGGGGACGAGCAGTACTTC. Its translation: CASSSPPGDEQYF.